One and the same sample provided the 2 T cell receptor beta chains below, sequenced in a study of shared clonotypes between healthy human individuals. The assay was immunoSEQ multiplex PCR, and TCRdb's table has in-frame clones only and misses some. The table shows about 990,000 clones, with around three quarters occurring only once. Sequencing was done on a sample of memory CD4+ T cells from PBMCs. Subset noted: CD45RA-negative fraction. The source is a man younger than 30 in good health. Some clones in this sample may be carry-over from other donors' samples.

The chain couples TRBV5-1 to TRBJ1-1; 9 bases agree with TRBD1. The germline gives CDR1 SGHRS, CDR2 YFSETQ. This CDR3 is 14 amino acids long. The J segment lost 5 bases and the V segment lost 1 base, leaving 3 bases of the junction unmatched. The CDR3 reads CASSLLGTGTEAFF. CDR3 nucleotide sequence: TGCGCCAGCAGCTTGCTTGGGACAGGGACTGAAGCTTTCTTT.

The chain recombines TRBV28 with TRBJ1-6; D not certain. The CDR3 spans 13 residues. The germline V gene has CDR1 MDHEN and CDR2 SYDVKM. CDR3: CVVRSSYNSPLHF. The DNA for the CDR3 is TGTGTCGTGAGGAGCTCCTATAATTCACCCCTCCACTTT.